Described below is a single TCR beta chain sequence and its context. Its antigen is not known. This sample is drawn from a study of cytomegalovirus exposure and HLA in healthy donors. Findings of the study overall: Versus the roughly 640-donor mean, an Asian-associated ancestry cluster reportedly showed fewer N-insertions in a later analysis. A later analysis linked a missense DCLRE1C variant to TCR beta V- and J-gene trimming. Highly shared variants forming one cluster were likely a sequencing artifact.

CDR1 is LNHDA and CDR2 is SQIVND in the germline V gene (reference sequence). The CDR3 has 13 amino acids. Unmatched junction bases numbered 3, after V lost 8 bases and J lost 2 bases. A multiplex PCR was run with 60 Vbeta primers and 13 Jbeta primers. Sequencing used immunoSEQ multiplex PCR; TCRdb keeps in-frame clones, though not all of them. The sample holds approximately 100,000 clones, about three quarters seen once. The V call is TRBV19, the J call TRBJ2-3; the match to TRBD1 covers 8 bases. The sequence came from a woman aged 18-35 years in good health and CMV-seropositive. The source material was PBMCs. The CDR3 sequence is CASAQGATDTQYF. The DNA for the CDR3 is TGTGCCAGTGCCCAGGGGGCCACAGATACGCAGTATTTT.